These 25 T cell receptor beta chains originate from one sample sequenced in a study of blood T cell repertoires in COVID-19 (TCRdb year 2020). Libraries were constructed by the immunoSEQ multiplex PCR assay. TCRdb's version of the immuneACCESS table is confined to in-frame rearrangements and falls short of the full clone set. An unresolved V gene accounts for under half of the shortfall where checked; the remainder is of unknown origin. The sample includes a few hundred thousand clones, with less than 90% observed a single time. The ten largest make up approximately 3.1% of the sample. Source material: PBMCs or T cells enriched from blood (not recorded which). The origin of the receptors is a woman aged 25 to 45 who had recovered from COVID-19.

The genes are TRBV27 and TRBJ1-6; 8 positions match TRBD1. J gave up 7 bases and V 4 bases, and 6 bases lay outside the gene matches. The CDR3 is 15 residues long. Germline CDR1 reads MNHEY; CDR2 reads SMNVEV (reference sequence). The CDR3 loop reads CASSSKDRVNSPLHF. The CDR3 coding sequence is TGTGCCAGCAGTTCTAAGGACAGGGTCAATTCACCCCTCCACTTT.

DNA of the CDR3: TGTGCCAGCGGATACACAGGGGGTAGAAATTCACCCCTCCACTTT. This gives the protein CASGYTGGRNSPLHF. V usage is TRBV28 and J usage is TRBJ1-6; 8 bases fit TRBD1. Germline V lookup: CDR1 MDHEN, CDR2 SYDVKM. Germline trimming cut 8 bases from V and 7 bases from J; bases unmatched to any gene: 10. This CDR3 is 15 amino acids long.

The gene calls are TRBV11-2 and TRBJ2-1; 8 bases fit TRBD2. This CDR3 has 17 amino acids. With 5 bases clipped from V and 0 bases from J, the junction kept 9 bases outside the gene matches. Germline CDR1 reads SGHAT; CDR2 reads FQNNGV. As DNA, the CDR3 is TGTGCCAGCAGCCTCACTGGGACTAGTGGCTCCTACAATGAGCAGTTCTTC. It translates to CASSLTGTSGSYNEQFF.

This chain links TRBV11-2 with TRBJ2-1; 10 bases fit TRBD1. Germline V gene data show CDR1 as SGHAT and CDR2 as FQNNGV. The V and J ends lost 5 bases and 6 bases, in that order; junction bases with no gene match: 7. This CDR3 region has 15 residues. The CDR3 sequence: CASSLGTGVSNEQFF. CDR3 DNA: TGTGCCAGCAGCCTCGGGACAGGGGTGAGCAATGAGCAGTTCTTC.

This clone was counted between two and nine times. The chain couples TRBV7-9 to TRBJ1-5; D gene ambiguous. The CDR3 consists of 12 residues. Germline CDR1 and CDR2: SEHNR and FQNEAQ (reference sequence). V was clipped by 4 bases and J by 3 bases, with 4 bases between them. The CDR3 bases are TGTGCCAGCAGCTACTCCAATCAGCCCCAGCATTTT. Its translation is CASSYSNQPQHF.

This clone was picked up a small number of times. This rearrangement joins TRBV19 to TRBJ1-5; D unclear. CDR3 length: 14 amino acids. V was cut by 8 bases and J by 1 base, with 12 bases left in between. Germline V gene data show CDR1 as LNHDA and CDR2 as SQIVND (reference sequence). The CDR3 DNA is TGTGCCAGTCTGGAGGGTAGGAGCAATCAGCCCCAGCATTTT. Encoded protein: CASLEGRSNQPQHF.

This clone was seen only once. The rearrangement uses TRBV4-2 and TRBJ1-5; 10 bases map to TRBD1. The trim removed 3 bases at V and 2 bases at J, leaving 1 base unmatched. Germline loops: CDR1 LGHNA, CDR2 YNFKEQ. This CDR3 is 15 amino acids long. The DNA for the CDR3 is TGTGCCAGCAGCCAGGGGACAGGGGGCAATCAGCCCCAGCATTTT. Translation: CASSQGTGGNQPQHF.

This clone has a single count. This specimen includes other DNA sequences encoding the same CDR3. In nucleotides, the CDR3 is TGCGCCAGCAGCTTGGGACAGGGGGGCACAGATACGCAGTATTTT. This codes for CASSLGQGGTDTQYF. This chain uses TRBV5-1 with TRBJ2-3, with 9 nucleotides matching TRBD1. Trimming cost V 0 bases and J 1 base; bases outside gene matches: 0. Germline CDR1 SGHRS, CDR2 YFSETQ. This CDR3 has 15 residues.

This chain joins TRBV5-5 and TRBJ1-4; 7 bases map to TRBD1. Losses at the gene ends were 3 bases for V and 5 bases for J; bases not matched to a gene: 4. Germline assignment: CDR1 SGHKS and CDR2 YYEKEE (reference sequence). The CDR3 runs to 14 residues. The DNA of the CDR3 is TGTGCCAGCAGCTCGGGACAGTTAAATGAAAAACTGTTTTTT. Protein product: CASSSGQLNEKLFF.

V is TRBV28 and J is TRBJ2-7; TRBD1 matches 7 bases. V lost 5 bases and J lost 11; bases outside the gene matches: 12. CDR1 MDHEN and CDR2 SYDVKM come from the germline V gene. The CDR3 length is 13 residues. The CDR3 region is CASSPEDRAIKYF. The DNA for the CDR3 is TGTGCCAGCAGTCCTGAAGACAGGGCGATTAAGTACTTC.

A single count supports this clone. The gene calls are TRBV6-1 and TRBJ2-3; 11 bases are a match to TRBD2. This CDR3 is 17 amino acids long. V trimming: 1 base; J trimming: 2 bases; junction bases outside the gene matches: 5. Germline values: CDR1 MNHNS, CDR2 SASEGT. CDR3 in amino acids: CASSEVRLAGNTDTQYF. The CDR3 DNA reads as TGTGCCAGCAGTGAAGTGAGACTAGCGGGGAACACAGATACGCAGTATTTT.

The V and J genes are TRBV5-1 and TRBJ1-1; D uncertain. CDR3 length equals 14 residues. Trimming took 1 base from V and 4 from J, leaving 11 bases between them. Germline CDR1 and CDR2: SGHRS and YFSETQ. DNA for the CDR3: TGCGCCAGCAGCTTGCGCCCGCTGGCCACTGAAGCTTTCTTT. It yields the protein CASSLRPLATEAFF.

The chain uses TRBV4-2 and TRBJ2-5; 7 nucleotides line up with TRBD1. The V gene's germline CDR1 is LGHNA and CDR2 YNFKEQ. This CDR3 comprises 16 residues. V lost 0 bases and J lost 2; bases outside the gene matches: 6. The CDR3 nucleotides are TGTGCCAGCAGCCAAGAGACAGGGTTTAGGCAAGAGACCCAGTACTTC. It translates to CASSQETGFRQETQYF.

This clone was observed a handful of times. The rearrangement links TRBV29-1 to TRBJ1-2; 11 bases match TRBD1. The ends lost 4 bases at V and 1 base at J; junction bases unmatched: 8. The CDR3 is 16 amino acids. Per the germline V gene, CDR1 is SQVTM and CDR2 is ANQGSEA. The CDR3 DNA reads TGCAGCGTTGCGGACAGGGGGCGAGGAGGTAACTATGGCTACACCTTC. Protein: CSVADRGRGGNYGYTF.

The chain joins TRBV7-2 to TRBJ2-2; possibly TRBD1 for D (6 bases). CDR1 and CDR2 from the germline V gene are SGHTA and FQGNSA. V was clipped by 6 bases and J by 7 bases, with 9 bases between them. This CDR3 comprises 12 residues. As DNA, the CDR3 is TGTGCCAGCAGTCAGGGGTTCGGGGAGCTGTTTTTT. Residues: CASSQGFGELFF. Together with reference TRBV7-2 and TRBJ2-2, the CDR3 gives the full variable domain: GAGVSQSPSNKVTEKGKDVELRCDPISGHTALYWYRQSLGQGLEFLIYFQGNSAPDKSGLPSDRFSAERTGGSVSTLTIQRTQQEDSAVYLCASSQGFGELFFGEGSRLTVL.

V is TRBV5-6 and J is TRBJ2-3; TRBD1 aligns across 12 bases. Trimming took 4 bases from V and 11 from J; bases not matched to a gene: 11. This CDR3 is built from 15 residues. Germline lookup yields CDR1 SGHDT and CDR2 YYEEEE. CDR3: CASSQGDRGRVGQYF. CDR3 DNA sequence: TGTGCCAGCAGCCAGGGGGACAGGGGGCGCGTTGGGCAGTATTTT.

The chain joins TRBV19 to TRBJ1-5; D might be TRBD1 (6 bases). The germline gives CDR1 LNHDA, CDR2 SQIVND (reference sequence). The CDR3 spans 12 residues. With 9 bases removed from V and 3 bases from J, the gap between germline ends came to 9 bases. Written as DNA, the CDR3 is TGTGCCAGCACAGGGAACAATCAGCCCCAGCATTTT. Translated: CASTGNNQPQHF. Supplemented by reference TRBV19 and TRBJ1-5, the full variable domain reads DGGITQSPKYLFRKEGQNVTLSCEQNLNHDAMYWYRQDPGQGLRLIYYSQIVNDFQKGDIAEGYSVSREKKESFPLTVTSAQKNPTAFYLCASTGNNQPQHFGDGTRLSIL.

The chain combines TRBV3-1 (or the pseudogene TRBV3-2) with TRBJ2-5, with D possibly TRBD1 on 5 matching bases. The V end was cut by 5 bases, the J end by 5 bases, with 15 bases between. In germline, CDR1 is LGHDT, CDR2 YNNKEL (reference sequence). The CDR3 runs to 14 residues. The CDR3 DNA reads TGTGCCAGCAGCTCCCGGACCTCAGGGGAGACCCAGTACTTC. Amino acids: CASSSRTSGETQYF.

This chain uses TRBV2 with TRBJ1-5, with a weak D call TRBD1 (5 bases). This CDR3 region has 14 residues. The ends were cut back, 2 bases at V and 5 bases at J, with 10 bases in the middle. Germline V gene data show CDR1 as SNHLY and CDR2 as FYNNEI. CDR3 sequence (DNA): TGTGCCAGCAGTGAACGGGGGGTGGATCAGCCCCAGCATTTT. Translating it yields CASSERGVDQPQHF.

The chain recombines TRBV25-1 with TRBJ1-1, with a weak D call TRBD1 (6 bases). V lost 3 bases, J lost 3 bases, and 11 bases lay in between. Germline CDR1 and CDR2: MGHDK and SYGVNS. The CDR3 is 14 amino acids. DNA for the CDR3: TGTGCCAGCAGTGATTCCAGGGGTTACACTGAAGCTTTCTTT. It specifies CASSDSRGYTEAFF.

Ten or more counts support this clone. The chain uses TRBV30 and TRBJ1-2; 8 bases match TRBD1. V gave up 0 bases and J gave up 8 bases; unmatched junction bases: 5. Germline lookup yields CDR1 GTSNPN and CDR2 SVGIG (reference sequence). The length of the CDR3 is 13 residues. CDR3 protein: CAWSVARGQGYTF. The CDR3 DNA follows: TGTGCCTGGAGTGTAGCCAGGGGGCAGGGCTACACCTTC. Full variable domain (rest looked up from reference TRBV30 and TRBJ1-2): SQTIHQWPATLVQPVGSPLSLECTVEGTSNPNLYWYRQAAGRGLQLLFYSVGIGQISSEVPQNLSASRPQDRQFILSSKKLLLSDSGFYLCAWSVARGQGYTFGSGTRLTVV.

V gene TRBV9 combines with J gene TRBJ1-2, with D unresolved. This CDR3 contains 14 residues. The germline V gene encodes CDR1 SGDLS and CDR2 YYNGEE. Trimming stripped 6 bases from V and 1 base from J, with 13 bases between. In DNA form, the CDR3 reads TGTGCCAGCACCCTCAGGCCCGGTAACTATGGCTACACCTTC. Its protein is CASTLRPGNYGYTF.

J is TRBJ2-6 and V is TRBV19, with a possible D match to TRBD1 (5 bases). Trimming removed 5 bases at V and 4 bases at J, with 9 bases between. The CDR3 is 14 residues long. The germline V gene has CDR1 LNHDA and CDR2 SQIVND (reference sequence). CDR3 nucleotide sequence: TGTGCCAGTAGTCAGGGCTCGGGGGCCAACGTCCTGACTTTC. Its translation is CASSQGSGANVLTF.

The J gene is TRBJ2-6, the V gene TRBV10-1; a weak D match, TRBD1 (6 bases). V lost 5 bases to trimming and J lost 0 bases, with 17 bases between them. The germline V gene encodes CDR1 WNHNN and CDR2 SYGVQD (reference sequence). The CDR3 is 18 amino acids. This CDR3 reads CASSWPQGRPSGANVLTF. CDR3 in DNA: TGCGCCAGCAGTTGGCCCCAGGGGAGACCCTCTGGGGCCAACGTCCTGACTTTC.

This chain connects TRBV6-4 to TRBJ2-1; 9 nucleotides align to TRBD2. Germline CDR1 reads MRHNA; CDR2 reads SNTAGT. Trimming removed 0 bases from V and 4 bases from J; junction bases left unmatched: 10. The CDR3 runs to 18 residues. CDR3 in amino acids: CASSDSLLGLAGYNEQFF. CDR3 in DNA: TGTGCCAGCAGTGACTCGCTATTGGGGCTAGCGGGATACAATGAGCAGTTCTTC.